This T cell receptor beta chain was found in a study of Ad26.COV2.S vaccination and SARS-CoV-2 variants. Study in general: The donor belonged to the COV1001 Ad26.COV2.S trial arm. In the study, Ad26.COV2.S was injected intramuscularly once, or twice 56 days apart.

Concerning this clone itself: Its matching antigen is unknown.

The CDR3 is 17 amino acids. The V and J ends lost 6 bases and 0 bases, in that order; junction bases with no gene match: 10. The germline V gene encodes CDR1 MNHEY and CDR2 SMNVEV (reference sequence). Treatment indicated: around 19 received Ad26.COV2.S at low or high dose, single or two shots; several received placebo; per-sample allocation not given. Samples analyzed were those drawn on day 63 after the first vaccine or placebo injection. Vaccination used an Ad26 vector expressing Wuhan-strain SARS-CoV-2 spike. General study findings and limits: Those who received vaccine or placebo ended up with similar non-spike TCR breadth.

This table comes from immunoSEQ multiplex PCR, and its TCRdb copy is limited to in-frame clones, with some not included. Of 200,000 to 300,000 clones in the sample, around 90% are singletons; the top ten hold about 2.7%. Sequences were derived from peripheral blood, sampled in a trial of Ad26.COV2.S vaccine versus placebo. The V gene is TRBV27, the J gene TRBJ1-4; 7 positions agree with TRBD1. This sequence originates from a person aged 18-65 years who received the Ad26.COV2.S COVID-19 vaccine or a placebo. The CDR3 loop is CASSKTGITATNEKLFF. The CDR3, as DNA: TGTGCCAGCAGCAAGACAGGGATTACGGCAACTAATGAAAAACTGTTTTTT.